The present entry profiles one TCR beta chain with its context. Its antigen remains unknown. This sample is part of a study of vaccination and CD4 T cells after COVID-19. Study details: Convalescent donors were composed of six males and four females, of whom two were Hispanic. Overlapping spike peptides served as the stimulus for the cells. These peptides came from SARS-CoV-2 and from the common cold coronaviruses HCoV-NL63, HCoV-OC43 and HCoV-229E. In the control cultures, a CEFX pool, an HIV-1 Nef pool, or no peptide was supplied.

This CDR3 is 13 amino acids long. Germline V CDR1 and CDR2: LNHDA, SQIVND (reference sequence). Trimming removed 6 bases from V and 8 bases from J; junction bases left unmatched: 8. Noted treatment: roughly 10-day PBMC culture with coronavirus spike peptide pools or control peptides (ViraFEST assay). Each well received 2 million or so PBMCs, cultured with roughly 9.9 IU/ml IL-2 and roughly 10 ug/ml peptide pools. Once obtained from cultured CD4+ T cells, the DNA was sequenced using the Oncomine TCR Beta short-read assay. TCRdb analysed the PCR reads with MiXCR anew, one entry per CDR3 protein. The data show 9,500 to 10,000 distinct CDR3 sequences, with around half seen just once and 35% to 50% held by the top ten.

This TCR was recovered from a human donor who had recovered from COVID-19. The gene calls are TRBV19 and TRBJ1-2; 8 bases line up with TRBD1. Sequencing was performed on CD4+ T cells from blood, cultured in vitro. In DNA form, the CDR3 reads TGTGCCAGTAGACCCCAGGGGGCTGGAGGCTACACCTTC. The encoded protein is CASRPQGAGGYTF.